A single sample is the source of the 2 T cell receptor beta chains below, sequenced in a study of blood T cell repertoires in COVID-19. Assay: immunoSEQ multiplex PCR; the TCRdb copy retains only in-frame clones and omits some. This table holds about 320,000 clones, 75% to 90% found once. Source material: PBMCs or T cells enriched from blood (not recorded which). The receptors originated from a woman aged 30 to 39 who had been exposed to COVID-19.

The chain uses TRBV19 and TRBJ1-6; D possibly corresponds to TRBD1 (6 bases). This CDR3 spans 17 amino acids. Germline V lookup: CDR1 LNHDA, CDR2 SQIVND (reference sequence). V was trimmed by 3 bases and J by 10 bases, leaving 22 bases between them. The CDR3 spells CASSMGATGAIGSPLHF. The CDR3 nucleotides read TGTGCCAGTAGTATGGGGGCGACAGGAGCTATCGGGTCACCCCTCCACTTT.

This clone has a single count. The rearrangement links TRBV7-8 to TRBJ2-7; TRBD2 matches 10 bases. J lost 4 bases, V lost 5 bases, and 8 bases had no gene match. CDR1 is SGHVS and CDR2 is FQNEAQ in the germline V gene. The CDR3 loop spans 15 amino acids. The CDR3 DNA reads as TGTGCCAGCAGCCCTAGACTAGCGGGTAGGTACGAGCAGTACTTC. Translated, it gives CASSPRLAGRYEQYF.